The TCR beta chain described here comes from a study of shared clonotypes between healthy human individuals. Into CD45RA+ naive and CD45RA-negative memory subsets, the CD4+ cells were split. The CDR3 consists of 16 residues. With 6 bases clipped from V and 4 bases from J, the junction kept 8 bases outside the gene matches. Germline-derived CDR1 and CDR2 are MNHEY and SMNVEV (reference sequence). Data came from immunoSEQ multiplex PCR; TCRdb stores just in-frame clones and leaves some out. Here the sample spans about 710,000 clones, around three quarters being singletons. The sample consisted of memory CD4+ T cells sorted from blood. The subset was: CD45RA-negative fraction. The TCR comes from a woman aged 25 to 45 in good health. The rearrangement links TRBV27 to TRBJ2-2; 10 bases match TRBD2. The CDR3 nucleotides read TGTGCCAGCAGATCTAGCGGGAGTTTAGGCACCGGGGAGCTGTTTTTT. Its protein is CASRSSGSLGTGELFF.